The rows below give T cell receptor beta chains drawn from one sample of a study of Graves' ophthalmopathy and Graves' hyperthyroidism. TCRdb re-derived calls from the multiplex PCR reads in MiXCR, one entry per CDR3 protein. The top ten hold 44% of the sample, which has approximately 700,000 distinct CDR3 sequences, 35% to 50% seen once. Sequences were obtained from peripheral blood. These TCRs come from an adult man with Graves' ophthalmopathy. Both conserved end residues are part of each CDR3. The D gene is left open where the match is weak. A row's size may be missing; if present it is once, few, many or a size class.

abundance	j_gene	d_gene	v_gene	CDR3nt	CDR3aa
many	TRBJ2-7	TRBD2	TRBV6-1	TGTGCCAGCAGTGCGGCTAGCGGGAGGTATCCGGAGCAGTACTTC	CASSAASGRYPEQYF
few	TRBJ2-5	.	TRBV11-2	TGTGCCAGCAGCTTAGCGCCAGGGGCTGGGGAGACCCAGTACTTC	CASSLAPGAGETQYF
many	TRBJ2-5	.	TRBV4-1	TGCGCCAGCAGCCAAGCCTACCCAGAGACCCAGTACTTC	CASSQAYPETQYF
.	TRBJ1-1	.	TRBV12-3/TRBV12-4	TGTGCCAGCAGTTTAGCCCCGCAGACTGAAGCTTTCTTT	CASSLAPQTEAFF
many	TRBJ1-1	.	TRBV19	TGTGCCAGTAGTGTCCCAGGAGTAGCGAACACTGAAGCTTTCTTT	CASSVPGVANTEAFF
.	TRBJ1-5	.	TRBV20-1	TGCAGTGCTAGACGGCAGGGAGGCAATCAGCCCCAGCATTTT	CSARRQGGNQPQHF
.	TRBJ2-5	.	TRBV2	TGTGCCAGCAGTGCTCTAGGGGGTATCCAAGAGACCCAGTACTTC	CASSALGGIQETQYF
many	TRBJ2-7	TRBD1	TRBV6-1	TGTGCCAGCGACAGGGGCTACGAGCAGTACTTC	CASDRGYEQYF
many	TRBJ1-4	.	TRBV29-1	TGCAGCGCAGCCCGAGGGGGAGCGAGTGAAAAACTGTTTTTT	CSAARGGASEKLFF
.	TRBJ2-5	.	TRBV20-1	TGCAGTGCTAGAGGGGGGACAAGAGAGACCCAGTACTTC	CSARGGTRETQYF
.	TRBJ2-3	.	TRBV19	TGTGCCAGTAGTACCCGAACAGGGATAGATACGCAGTATTTT	CASSTRTGIDTQYF
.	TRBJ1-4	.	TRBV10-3	TGTGCCATCAGTGATGAGAGGGATAATGAAAAACTGTTTTTT	CAISDERDNEKLFF
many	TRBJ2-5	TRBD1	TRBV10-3	TGTGCCATCAGAGACATTCGGGACAGCAAAGAGACCCAGTACTTC	CAIRDIRDSKETQYF
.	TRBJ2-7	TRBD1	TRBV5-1	TGCGCCAGCAGCTTGGGTCTCGGGACAGCCCCCCCCGAGCAGTACTTC	CASSLGLGTAPPEQYF
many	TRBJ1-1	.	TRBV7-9	TGTGCCAGCAGGTGGGGAGGGGACACTGAAGCTTTCTTT	CASRWGGDTEAFF
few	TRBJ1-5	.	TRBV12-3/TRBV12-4	TGTGCCAGCAGTTTTGGGGATCTGGTGAGCAATCAGCCCCAGCATTTT	CASSFGDLVSNQPQHF
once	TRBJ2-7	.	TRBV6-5	TGTGCCAGCAGTTACTCTATAGGCGCTACCTACGAGCAGTACTTC	CASSYSIGATYEQYF
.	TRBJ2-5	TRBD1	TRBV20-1	TGCAGTGCTAGAGAAATAGGACAGGGGAGGGAGACCCAGTACTTC	CSAREIGQGRETQYF
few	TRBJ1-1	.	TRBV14	TGTGCCAGCAGCCAAGACAGGGTCGTAGCTTTCTTT	CASSQDRVVAFF
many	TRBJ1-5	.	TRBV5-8	TGTGCCAGCAGCTTGGCCGCGGTACGTCAGCCCCAGCATTTT	CASSLAAVRQPQHF
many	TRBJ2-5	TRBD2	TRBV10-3	TGTGCCATCAGTGAGTTACTAGCGGGAGGAGAGACCCAGTACTTC	CAISELLAGGETQYF
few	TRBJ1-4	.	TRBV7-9	TGTGCCAGCAACCCCCGAGGGGCGGACCGTGAAAAACTGTTTTTT	CASNPRGADREKLFF
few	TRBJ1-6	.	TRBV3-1	TGTGCCAGCAGCCGTGACACAAAAAATTCACCCCTCCACTTT	CASSRDTKNSPLHF
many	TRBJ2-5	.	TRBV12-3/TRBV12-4	TGTGCCAGCGGTATGGTGGAGACCCAGTACTTC	CASGMVETQYF
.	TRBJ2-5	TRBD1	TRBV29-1	TGCAGCGTCTACGGACAGGGGGGAGTAGAGCAGTACTTC	CSVYGQGGVEQYF
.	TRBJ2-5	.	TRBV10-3	TGTGCCATCAGCTCTAGTTCGTCGGGTGGAGAGACCCAGTACTTC	CAISSSSSGGETQYF
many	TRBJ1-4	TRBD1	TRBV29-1	TGCAGCGGAACGACAGGGGGAAATGAAAAACTGTTTTTT	CSGTTGGNEKLFF
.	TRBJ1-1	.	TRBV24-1	TGTGCCAGCAGTTCTCAATGGACAGATGAAGCTTTCTTT	CASSSQWTDEAFF
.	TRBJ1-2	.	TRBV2	TGTGCTCAGGCTCTGGGAGGGGCCTATGGCTACACCTTC	CAQALGGAYGYTF
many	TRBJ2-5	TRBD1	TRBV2	TGTGCCAGCAACCGGGACAGGAGCATGGAGACCCAGTACTTC	CASNRDRSMETQYF
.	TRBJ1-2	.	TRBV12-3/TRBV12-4	TGTGCCAGCAGTTTTTTGGGGCAGGGTCGCTATGGCCACACCTTC	CASSFLGQGRYGHTF
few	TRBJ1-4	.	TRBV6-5	TGTGCCAGCAGTGAATTGACCGCCATCCCGACCGAAAAACTGTTTTTT	CASSELTAIPTEKLFF
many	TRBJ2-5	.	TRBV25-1	TGTGCCAGCAGTGAATTACAGCCACACCAAGAGACCCAGTACTTC	CASSELQPHQETQYF
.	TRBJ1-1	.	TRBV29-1	TGCAGCAGTTTACACAGGTTGAACACTGAAGCTTTCTTT	CSSLHRLNTEAFF
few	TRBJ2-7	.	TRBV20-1	TGCAGTGCTGGGGCGGGACGAGGGGAGCAGTACTTC	CSAGAGRGEQYF
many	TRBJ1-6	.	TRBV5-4	TGTGCCAGCAGCTTGGCTATCGGTTCACCCCTCCACTTT	CASSLAIGSPLHF
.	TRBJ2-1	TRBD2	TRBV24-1	TGTGCCACCAGTGAAGCGGGGGGCCTTCATCGGTACAATGAGCAGTTCTTC	CATSEAGGLHRYNEQFF
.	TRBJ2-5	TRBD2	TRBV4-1	TGCGCCAGCAGCGACCGAGCGGGGGGGCCGCAAGAGACCCAGTACTTC	CASSDRAGGPQETQYF
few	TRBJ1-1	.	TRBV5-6	TGTGCCAGCAGCCAGCTAATTAGGGGAAAGACTGAAGCTTTCTTT	CASSQLIRGKTEAFF
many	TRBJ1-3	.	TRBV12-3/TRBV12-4	TGTGCCAGCAGTTTACATGACAGTGGAAACACCATATATTTT	CASSLHDSGNTIYF
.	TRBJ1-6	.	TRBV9	TGTGCCAGCTCACCCGACAGAGGCTTACCCCTCCACTTT	CASSPDRGLPLHF
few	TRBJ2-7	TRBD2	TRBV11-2	TGTGCCAGCAGCCAAGAAGGTGGCGGGACTAACTCCTACGAGCAGTACTTC	CASSQEGGGTNSYEQYF
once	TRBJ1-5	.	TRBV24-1	TGTGCCAGCAGTGAGGGGTGGGGTGGCAATCAGCCCCAGCATTTT	CASSEGWGGNQPQHF
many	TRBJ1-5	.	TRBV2	TGTGCCAGCAAGGGACTCAGCAATCAGCCCCAGCATTTT	CASKGLSNQPQHF
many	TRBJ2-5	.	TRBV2	TGTGCCAGCAGTGAAGTGGAAGAGACCCAGTACTTC	CASSEVEETQYF
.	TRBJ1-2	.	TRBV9	TGTGCCAGCAGCGTAAGTCCCGGTCACGGGGGAGGAGAGGTGCGCTATGGCTACACCTTC	CASSVSPGHGGGEVRYGYTF
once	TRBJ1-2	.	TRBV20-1	TGCAGTGCTAGTGGGACACTCAGGAATAACTATGGCTACACCTTC	CSASGTLRNNYGYTF
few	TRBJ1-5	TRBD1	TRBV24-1	TGTGCCAGCAGTTACGTACAGGGCAGGGGGAACAATCAGCCCCAGCATTTT	CASSYVQGRGNNQPQHF
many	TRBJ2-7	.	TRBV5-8	TGTGCCAGCAGCTTGGACCTAGTCTCCTACGAGCAGTACTTC	CASSLDLVSYEQYF
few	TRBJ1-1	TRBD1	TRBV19	TGTGCCAGTAGACTCGACAGGGCTAACACTGAAGCTTTCTTT	CASRLDRANTEAFF
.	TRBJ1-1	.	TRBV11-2	TGTGCCAGCAGCTGGAGCACAGATAACACTGAAGCTTTCTTT	CASSWSTDNTEAFF
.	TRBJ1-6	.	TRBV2	TGTGCCAGCAGCCAGAGCCGGGGTTGGAATTCACCCCTCCACTTT	CASSQSRGWNSPLHF
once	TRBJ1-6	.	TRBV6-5	TGTGCCAGCAGTTACTCGGGACACCTCCACTTT	CASSYSGHLHF
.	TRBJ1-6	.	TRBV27	TGTGCCAGCGCGGTCTATAATTCACCCCTCCACTTT	CASAVYNSPLHF
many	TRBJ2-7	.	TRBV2	TGTGCCAGCAGTGAAGCACAGGGAGTTTACGAGCAGTACTTC	CASSEAQGVYEQYF